This passage covers 8 T cell receptor beta chains from one sample sequenced in a study of shared clonotypes between healthy human individuals. The table came from immunoSEQ multiplex PCR; TCRdb's copy has only in-frame clones and leaves some out. The data contain about 490,000 clones, 70% to 85% of them singletons. The sequenced sample consisted of PBMCs. The receptors originated from a woman aged 35 to 49 in good health. Some clones in this sample may be carry-over from other donors' samples.

In the case of this clone: The same CDR3 arises from other DNA sequences in this sample as well. The chain links TRBV5-1 to TRBJ2-5; 10 bases map to TRBD2. V trimming: 0 bases; J trimming: 4 bases; junction bases outside the gene matches: 3. CDR1 and CDR2 (germline): SGHRS, YFSETQ. The CDR3 spans 15 residues. DNA of the CDR3: TGCGCCAGCAGCTTGGCAGCGGGAGGGGGAGAGACCCAGTACTTC. It specifies CASSLAAGGGETQYF.

Comments on this clone: The same CDR3 can be traced to other DNA sequences in this sample. The J gene is TRBJ2-5, the V gene TRBV28; 11 positions match TRBD2. Germline CDR1 reads MDHEN; CDR2 reads SYDVKM. The CDR3 spans 16 residues. With V trimmed by 4 bases and J by 2 bases, 6 bases remained unmatched. In DNA, the CDR3 is TGTGCCAGCAGTTCCCCCGGGACTAGCGGTCAAGAGACCCAGTACTTC. This codes for CASSSPGTSGQETQYF. Looking up the rest from reference TRBV28 and TRBJ2-5 gives the full variable domain: DVKVTQSSRYLVKRTGEKVFLECVQDMDHENMFWYRQDPGLGLRLIYFSYDVKMKEKGDIPEGYSVSREKKERFSLILESASTNQTSMYLCASSSPGTSGQETQYFGPGTRLLVL.

This chain connects TRBV7-3 to TRBJ2-7, with 13 bases lining up with TRBD2. Germline V CDR1 and CDR2: SGHTA, FQGTGA. CDR3 length: 16 residues. With 2 bases clipped from V and 3 bases from J, the junction kept 4 bases outside the gene matches. The DNA of the CDR3 is TGTGCCAGCAGCTTAGATAGGACTAGCGGGAGCTACGAGCAGTACTTC. It specifies CASSLDRTSGSYEQYF.

V and J are TRBV11-2 and TRBJ1-4, with D tentatively TRBD1 (6 bases). The CDR3 sequence is 14 residues long. In germline, CDR1 is SGHAT, CDR2 FQNNGV. With 0 bases removed from V and 6 bases from J, the gap between germline ends came to 8 bases. CDR3 residues: CASSLEGAHEKLFF. CDR3 DNA sequence: TGTGCCAGCAGCTTAGAGGGGGCACATGAAAAACTGTTTTTT.

This chain connects TRBV5-4 to TRBJ1-2; D remains ambiguous. The CDR3 sequence is 12 residues long. CDR1 and CDR2 (germline): SGHNT, YYREEE (reference sequence). The germline V and J ends were trimmed by 2 bases and 8 bases, with 10 bases remaining between them. CDR3: CASSFGGNGYTF. CDR3 coding DNA: TGTGCCAGCAGCTTCGGAGGGAACGGCTACACCTTC. The variable domain in full, completed from reference TRBV5-4 and TRBJ1-2, reads ETGVTQSPTHLIKTRGQQVTLRCSSQSGHNTVSWYQQALGQGPQFIFQYYREEENGRGNFPPRFSGLQFPNYSSELNVNALELDDSALYLCASSFGGNGYTFGSGTRLTVV.

The rearrangement joins TRBV11-3 to TRBJ1-2; TRBD1 agrees at 7 bases. Germline V lookup: CDR1 SGHNT, CDR2 YENEEA. The CDR3 totals 16 residues. With 4 bases clipped from V and 4 bases from J, the junction kept 12 bases outside the gene matches. The CDR3 reads CASSSSGTAASYGYTF. In DNA form, the CDR3 reads TGTGCCAGCAGCTCATCCGGGACAGCGGCCAGCTATGGCTACACCTTC.

This rearrangement joins TRBV7-9 to TRBJ2-3; the D gene is possibly TRBD2 (5 bases). CDR3 size: 14 residues. Germline values: CDR1 SEHNR, CDR2 FQNEAQ (reference sequence). Trimming took 3 bases from V and 4 from J, leaving 11 bases between them. The CDR3 nucleotides read TGTGCCAGCAGCTTTCTGGGGAGCTCAGATACGCAGTATTTT. Encoded protein: CASSFLGSSDTQYF.

The V call is TRBV6-1, the J call TRBJ1-4, with a tentative D call TRBD1 (6 bases). V was cut by 4 bases and J by 8 bases, with 17 bases left in between. This CDR3 has 15 amino acids. Per germline, CDR1 MNHNS and CDR2 SASEGT. DNA for the CDR3: TGTGCCAGCAGTGCAAATACAGGGATTTCCGAAAAACTGTTTTTT. It translates to CASSANTGISEKLFF.